This TCR beta chain emerged from a study of T cell responses to AZD1222 COVID-19 vaccine. Of note for this clone: What it binds is not known.

This CDR3 is 16 amino acids long. Looked up from germline, CDR1 is SGHTA and CDR2 is FQGNSA. The V and J ends lost 8 bases and 1 base respectively, with 20 bases between them. Whole-study findings and limits: Following two doses of AZD1222, Spike-specific TCR breadth and depth rose. Close to half of spike-specific TCRs reportedly recognize unmutated variant regions. Repertoires were obtained only post-peak T cell response.

TCRdb keeps only in-frame clones here, not all; method: immunoSEQ multiplex PCR. Found here are approximately 150,000 clones, about 92% of them singletons; the top ten hold around 0.9%. This receptor was obtained from an adult in good health. This chain connects TRBV7-2 to TRBJ1-1; the D is unclear. The input for sequencing was peripheral blood, taken on day 0 of MenACWY control vaccination. Written as DNA, the CDR3 is TGTGCCAGCGTTTCTGGGGTTTTGGTGGGGAACACTGAAGCTTTCTTT. It yields the protein CASVSGVLVGNTEAFF.